Following are 7 T cell receptor beta chains from one sample sequenced in a study of sequential checkpoint blockade in melanoma. As to treatment: randomized to nivolumab then ipilimumab (arm A) or the reverse (arm B). Produced via immunoSEQ multiplex PCR; TCRdb's table is partial and in-frame only. This table holds under 20,000 clones, approximately 80% found once. The specimen was CD8+ T cells sorted from blood (inferred from file names), collected from a patient given nivolumab and ipilimumab in sequence. The source of these receptors is a human donor with melanoma.

The gene calls are TRBV9 and TRBJ1-2, with TRBD1 matching over 11 bases. V lost 4 bases and J lost 4; bases outside the gene matches: 9. The CDR3 sequence is 16 residues long. Germline V CDR1 and CDR2: SGDLS, YYNGEE. CDR3 sequence (DNA): TGTGCCAGCAGCCCTCGCAGCGGACAGGGGGCCTATGGCTACACCTTC. Amino acids: CASSPRSGQGAYGYTF. Full variable domain (remainder filled in from reference TRBV9 and TRBJ1-2): DSGVTQTPKHLITATGQRVTLRCSPRSGDLSVYWYQQSLDQGLQFLIQYYNGEERAKGNILERFSAQQFPDLHSELNLSSLELGDSALYFCASSPRSGQGAYGYTFGSGTRLTVV.

This clone has just one count. The chain couples TRBV30 to TRBJ1-2; D remains unclear. Deletions cut 3 bases from V and 7 bases from J, with 12 bases between. This CDR3 has 12 amino acids. Germline assignment: CDR1 GTSNPN and CDR2 SVGIG (reference sequence). This chain's CDR3 is CAWSPTRTGYTF. The CDR3 nucleotides are TGTGCCTGGAGCCCCACACGAACTGGCTACACCTTC.

V and J are TRBV5-6 and TRBJ2-7; the match to TRBD2 covers 7 bases. This CDR3 comprises 16 residues. Germline values: CDR1 SGHDT, CDR2 YYEEEE. V lost 3 bases, J lost 0 bases, and 9 bases stayed unmatched. Here the CDR3 reads CASSYNPRGSSYEQYF. In nucleotides, the CDR3 is TGTGCCAGCAGCTACAACCCGCGGGGGAGCTCCTACGAGCAGTACTTC.

The rearrangement uses TRBV7-2 and TRBJ2-7, with 12 bases matching TRBD2. The CDR3 is made up of 16 amino acids. The J segment lost 2 bases and the V segment lost 4 bases, leaving 6 bases of the junction unmatched. From germline, CDR1 is SGHTA and CDR2 FQGNSA. CDR3 nucleotide sequence: TGTGCCAGCAGCTCCCCCTGGACTAGCGGGACCTACGAGCAGTACTTC. It codes for CASSSPWTSGTYEQYF.

This chain uses TRBV5-1 with TRBJ2-7, with D perhaps matching TRBD1 (6 bases). The V gene lost 1 base and the J gene lost 3 bases, with 20 bases spanning the gap. CDR3 length equals 17 residues. Germline V gene lookup returns CDR1 SGHRS and CDR2 YFSETQ. DNA for the CDR3: TGCGCCAGCAGCTTGCTGGGGGCGACGACAGGAAGCTACGAGCAGTACTTC. Its protein product is CASSLLGATTGSYEQYF.

This rearrangement joins TRBV10-2 to TRBJ1-5; no clear D. There are 17 residues in the CDR3. V lost 0 bases, J lost 2 bases, and 14 bases lay in between. From germline, CDR1 is WSHSY and CDR2 SAAADI. CDR3 region: CASSESNGGMGNQPQHF. The CDR3 nucleotides read TGCGCCAGCAGTGAGTCGAACGGAGGGATGGGCAATCAGCCCCAGCATTTT.

This clone has only a few counts. The V call is TRBV27, the J call TRBJ2-7, with D possibly matching TRBD1 (6 bases). The CDR3 runs 15 residues. Germline V gives CDR1 MNHEY, CDR2 SMNVEV (reference sequence). Trimming shortened V by 5 bases and J by 3 bases, and 17 bases separated the two germline ends. DNA of the CDR3: TGTGCCAGCAGTCCCTCGGACAGTCGTCGCTACGAGCAGTACTTC. This gives the protein CASSPSDSRRYEQYF.